The sequence of this T cell receptor beta chain was determined in a study of T cell changes during pregnancy in multiple sclerosis. The CDR3 runs to 17 residues. V trimming: 3 bases; J trimming: 0 bases; junction bases outside the gene matches: 8. Germline V gives CDR1 KGHSH, CDR2 LQKENI. Profiling relied on immunoSEQ multiplex PCR, and the TCRdb table lists in-frame clones only, not all of them. The repertoire has over 35,000 clones, 90% of them found once; the top ten carry about 0.45%. The V call is TRBV18, the J call TRBJ1-5; 7 nucleotides align to TRBD1. The TCR was taken from a female donor with multiple sclerosis, enrolled in a pregnancy study. This sample comprised CD4+ T cells from peripheral blood mononuclear cells, obtained in the third trimester of pregnancy. For the CDR3, the DNA is TGTGCCAGCTCACCTCTTGGGACAGCTAATAGCAATCAGCCCCAGCATTTT. The encoded protein is CASSPLGTANSNQPQHF.